Sequencing of this T cell receptor beta chain was carried out in a study of beta chain features in type 1 diabetes. Concerning this clone: What it recognizes is unknown.

The V gene's germline CDR1 is LNHDA and CDR2 SQIVND (reference sequence). V lost 5 bases and J 2 bases, leaving 4 bases between the germline ends. This CDR3 spans 12 amino acids. Broader study findings: Possible PCR preference for shorter templates applied equally to patients and controls. Across patients, naive, central memory and Treg TCRB repertoires exhibited apparently greater similarity than was observed across healthy donors.

Reverse transcribing all isolated RNA meant expressed TCRB transcripts were sequenced. The method was immunoSEQ multiplex PCR; TCRdb's version includes in-frame clones alone and lacks a portion of them. Here the sample spans under 800,000 clones, about 16% being singletons. Sorting that relied on CD45RO/CCR7/CD25/CD127/CD95/CD27 yielded CD4+ naive, central memory, regulatory and stem cell-like memory cells. The clonotype was recovered from a man between 18 and 35 years old in good health. The sample taken for sequencing was naive CD4+ T cells from blood. The J gene is TRBJ1-5, the V gene TRBV19; D is ambiguous. CDR3 residues: CASSARNQPQHF. As DNA, the CDR3 is TGTGCCAGTAGTGCGCGCAATCAGCCCCAGCATTTT.